This TCR beta chain comes out of a study of cytomegalovirus exposure and HLA in healthy donors. Study overall: As released early, the data held about 85 million unique TCRs from HLA-typed donors. Overall study results and limits: A later analysis linked a missense variant in DCLRE1C to the trimming of TCR beta V and J genes. More than 15,000 TCR beta sequences were associated with HLA alleles at 0.05 false discovery rate in a later analysis.

Concerning this clone: Its specificity is not known.

With 60 Vbeta and 13 Jbeta primers, the PCR was carried out. Generated by immunoSEQ multiplex PCR, the TCRdb table keeps only in-frame clones and is missing some. The repertoire includes 100,000 or so clones, 60% to 85% of them detected once, and under 5.5% sits in the top ten. The V end lost 3 bases, the J end lost 7 bases, and 13 bases lay between the germline ends. In germline, CDR1 is MDHEN, CDR2 SYDVKM. The CDR3 runs to 14 residues. The sample comprised PBMCs. The gene calls are TRBV28 and TRBJ1-5; D is uncertain. The receptor's source is a middle-aged woman in good health and CMV-seropositive. The CDR3 nucleotides are TGTGCCAGCAGTTTCTTGGACGGCGGGCAGCCCCAGCATTTT. Translated: CASSFLDGGQPQHF.